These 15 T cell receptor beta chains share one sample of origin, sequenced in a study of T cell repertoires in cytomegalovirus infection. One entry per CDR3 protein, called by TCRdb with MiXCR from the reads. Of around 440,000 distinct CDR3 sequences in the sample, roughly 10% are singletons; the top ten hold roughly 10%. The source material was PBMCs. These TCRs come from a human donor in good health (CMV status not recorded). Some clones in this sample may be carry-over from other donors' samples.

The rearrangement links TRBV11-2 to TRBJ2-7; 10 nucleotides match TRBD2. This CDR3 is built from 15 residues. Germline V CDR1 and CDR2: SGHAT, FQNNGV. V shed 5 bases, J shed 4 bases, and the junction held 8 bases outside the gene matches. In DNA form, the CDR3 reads TGTGCCAGCAGCCCGTTAGCGGGAGGAAGGTACGAGCAGTACTTC. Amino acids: CASSPLAGGRYEQYF.

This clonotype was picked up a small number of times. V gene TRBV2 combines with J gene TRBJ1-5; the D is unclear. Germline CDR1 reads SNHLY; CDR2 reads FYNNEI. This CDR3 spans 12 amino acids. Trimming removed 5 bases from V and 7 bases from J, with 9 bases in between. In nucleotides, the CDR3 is TGTGCCAGCAGTCTGGAGGCCCAGCCCCAGCATTTT. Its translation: CASSLEAQPQHF.

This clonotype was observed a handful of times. The CDR3 protein is CASFGLPRVWAGVVNTEAFF. CDR3 coding DNA: TGTGCCAGTTTTGGCCTTCCCAGGGTTTGGGCAGGGGTCGTGAACACTGAAGCTTTCTTT. The chain links TRBV19 to TRBJ1-1; tentatively, D is TRBD1 (6 bases). The ends were cut back, 8 bases at V and 0 bases at J, with 31 bases in the middle. The germline CDR1 and CDR2 sequences are LNHDA and SQIVND (reference sequence). The CDR3 is made up of 20 amino acids.

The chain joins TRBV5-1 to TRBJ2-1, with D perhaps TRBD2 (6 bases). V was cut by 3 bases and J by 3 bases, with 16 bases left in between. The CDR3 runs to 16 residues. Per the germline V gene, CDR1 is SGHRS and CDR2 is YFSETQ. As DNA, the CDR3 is TGCGCCAGCAGCTCCCCGCGAGGGAGGCTCTACAATGAGCAGTTCTTC. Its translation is CASSSPRGRLYNEQFF.

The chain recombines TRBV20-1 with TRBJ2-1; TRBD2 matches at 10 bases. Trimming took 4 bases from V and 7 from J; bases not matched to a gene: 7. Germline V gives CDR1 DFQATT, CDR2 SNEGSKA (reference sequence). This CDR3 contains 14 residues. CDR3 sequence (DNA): TGCAGTGCTAAGGGACTAGCGTACCTTAATGAGCAGTTCTTC. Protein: CSAKGLAYLNEQFF.

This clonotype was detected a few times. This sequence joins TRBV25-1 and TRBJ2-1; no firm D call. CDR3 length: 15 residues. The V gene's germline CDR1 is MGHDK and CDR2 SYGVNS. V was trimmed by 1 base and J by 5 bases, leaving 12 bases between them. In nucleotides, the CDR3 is TGTGCCAGCAGTGAATTGGGATCGAGAGACAATGAGCAGTTCTTC. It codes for CASSELGSRDNEQFF.

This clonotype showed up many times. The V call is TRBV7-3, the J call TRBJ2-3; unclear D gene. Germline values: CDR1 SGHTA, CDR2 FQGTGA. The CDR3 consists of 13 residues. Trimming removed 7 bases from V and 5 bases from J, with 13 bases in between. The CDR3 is CASNHLRGDTQYF. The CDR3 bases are TGTGCCAGCAACCACCTCAGAGGAGATACGCAGTATTTT.

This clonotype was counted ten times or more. In DNA, the CDR3 is TGTGCCAGCAGCGTAGTCCGACAGGGCAGCTCCTACAATGAGCAGTTCTTC. Residues: CASSVVRQGSSYNEQFF. This chain joins TRBV9 and TRBJ2-1; the match to TRBD1 covers 7 bases. The CDR3 has 17 amino acids. Germline V gene sequence: CDR1 SGDLS, CDR2 YYNGEE. The V segment lost 0 bases and the J segment 0 bases; nucleotides outside the gene matches: 6.

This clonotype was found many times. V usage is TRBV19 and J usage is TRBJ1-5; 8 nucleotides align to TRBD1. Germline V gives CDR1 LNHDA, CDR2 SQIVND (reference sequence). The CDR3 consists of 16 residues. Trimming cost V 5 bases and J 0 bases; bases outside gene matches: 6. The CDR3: CASSSQTGVSNQPQHF. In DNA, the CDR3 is TGTGCCAGTAGTTCCCAGACAGGGGTTAGCAATCAGCCCCAGCATTTT.

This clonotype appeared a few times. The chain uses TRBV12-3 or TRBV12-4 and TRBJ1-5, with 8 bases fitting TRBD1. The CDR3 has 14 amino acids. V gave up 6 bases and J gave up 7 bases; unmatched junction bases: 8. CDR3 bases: TGTGCCAGCAGCCCCGACAGGGGCGACCAGCCCCAGCATTTT. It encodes CASSPDRGDQPQHF.

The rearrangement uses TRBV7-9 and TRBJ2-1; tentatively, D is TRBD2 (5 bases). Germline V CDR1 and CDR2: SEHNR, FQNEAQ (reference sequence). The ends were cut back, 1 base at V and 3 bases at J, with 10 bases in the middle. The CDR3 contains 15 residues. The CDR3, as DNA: TGTGCCAGCAGCTTAGGGACTCCGGACTACAATGAGCAGTTCTTC. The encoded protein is CASSLGTPDYNEQFF.

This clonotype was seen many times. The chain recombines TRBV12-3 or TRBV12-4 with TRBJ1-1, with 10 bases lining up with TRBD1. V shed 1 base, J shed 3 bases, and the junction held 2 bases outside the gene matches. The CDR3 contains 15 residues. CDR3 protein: CASSLGGQGYTEAFF. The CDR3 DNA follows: TGTGCCAGCAGTTTAGGGGGACAGGGGTACACTGAAGCTTTCTTT.

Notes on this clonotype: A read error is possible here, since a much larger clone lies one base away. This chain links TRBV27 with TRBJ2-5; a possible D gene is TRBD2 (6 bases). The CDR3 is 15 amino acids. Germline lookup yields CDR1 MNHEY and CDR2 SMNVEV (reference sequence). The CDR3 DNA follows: TGTGCCAGCAGTTCCCGACCACTAGGAGGGGAGATCCAGTACTTC. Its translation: CASSSRPLGGEIQYF.

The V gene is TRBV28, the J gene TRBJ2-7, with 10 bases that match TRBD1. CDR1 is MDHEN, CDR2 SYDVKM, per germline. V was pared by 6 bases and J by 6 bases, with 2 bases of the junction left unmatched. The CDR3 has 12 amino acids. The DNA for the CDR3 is TGTGCCAGCAGGGACAGGGGGTTCGAGCAGTACTTC. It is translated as CASRDRGFEQYF.

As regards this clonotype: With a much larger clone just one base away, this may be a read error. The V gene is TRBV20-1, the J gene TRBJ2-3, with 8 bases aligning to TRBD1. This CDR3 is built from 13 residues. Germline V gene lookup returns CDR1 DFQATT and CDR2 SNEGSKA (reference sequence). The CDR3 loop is CSARRTGTDTPYF. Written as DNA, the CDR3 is TGCAGTGCTAGAAGGACAGGGACAGATACGCCGTATTTT.